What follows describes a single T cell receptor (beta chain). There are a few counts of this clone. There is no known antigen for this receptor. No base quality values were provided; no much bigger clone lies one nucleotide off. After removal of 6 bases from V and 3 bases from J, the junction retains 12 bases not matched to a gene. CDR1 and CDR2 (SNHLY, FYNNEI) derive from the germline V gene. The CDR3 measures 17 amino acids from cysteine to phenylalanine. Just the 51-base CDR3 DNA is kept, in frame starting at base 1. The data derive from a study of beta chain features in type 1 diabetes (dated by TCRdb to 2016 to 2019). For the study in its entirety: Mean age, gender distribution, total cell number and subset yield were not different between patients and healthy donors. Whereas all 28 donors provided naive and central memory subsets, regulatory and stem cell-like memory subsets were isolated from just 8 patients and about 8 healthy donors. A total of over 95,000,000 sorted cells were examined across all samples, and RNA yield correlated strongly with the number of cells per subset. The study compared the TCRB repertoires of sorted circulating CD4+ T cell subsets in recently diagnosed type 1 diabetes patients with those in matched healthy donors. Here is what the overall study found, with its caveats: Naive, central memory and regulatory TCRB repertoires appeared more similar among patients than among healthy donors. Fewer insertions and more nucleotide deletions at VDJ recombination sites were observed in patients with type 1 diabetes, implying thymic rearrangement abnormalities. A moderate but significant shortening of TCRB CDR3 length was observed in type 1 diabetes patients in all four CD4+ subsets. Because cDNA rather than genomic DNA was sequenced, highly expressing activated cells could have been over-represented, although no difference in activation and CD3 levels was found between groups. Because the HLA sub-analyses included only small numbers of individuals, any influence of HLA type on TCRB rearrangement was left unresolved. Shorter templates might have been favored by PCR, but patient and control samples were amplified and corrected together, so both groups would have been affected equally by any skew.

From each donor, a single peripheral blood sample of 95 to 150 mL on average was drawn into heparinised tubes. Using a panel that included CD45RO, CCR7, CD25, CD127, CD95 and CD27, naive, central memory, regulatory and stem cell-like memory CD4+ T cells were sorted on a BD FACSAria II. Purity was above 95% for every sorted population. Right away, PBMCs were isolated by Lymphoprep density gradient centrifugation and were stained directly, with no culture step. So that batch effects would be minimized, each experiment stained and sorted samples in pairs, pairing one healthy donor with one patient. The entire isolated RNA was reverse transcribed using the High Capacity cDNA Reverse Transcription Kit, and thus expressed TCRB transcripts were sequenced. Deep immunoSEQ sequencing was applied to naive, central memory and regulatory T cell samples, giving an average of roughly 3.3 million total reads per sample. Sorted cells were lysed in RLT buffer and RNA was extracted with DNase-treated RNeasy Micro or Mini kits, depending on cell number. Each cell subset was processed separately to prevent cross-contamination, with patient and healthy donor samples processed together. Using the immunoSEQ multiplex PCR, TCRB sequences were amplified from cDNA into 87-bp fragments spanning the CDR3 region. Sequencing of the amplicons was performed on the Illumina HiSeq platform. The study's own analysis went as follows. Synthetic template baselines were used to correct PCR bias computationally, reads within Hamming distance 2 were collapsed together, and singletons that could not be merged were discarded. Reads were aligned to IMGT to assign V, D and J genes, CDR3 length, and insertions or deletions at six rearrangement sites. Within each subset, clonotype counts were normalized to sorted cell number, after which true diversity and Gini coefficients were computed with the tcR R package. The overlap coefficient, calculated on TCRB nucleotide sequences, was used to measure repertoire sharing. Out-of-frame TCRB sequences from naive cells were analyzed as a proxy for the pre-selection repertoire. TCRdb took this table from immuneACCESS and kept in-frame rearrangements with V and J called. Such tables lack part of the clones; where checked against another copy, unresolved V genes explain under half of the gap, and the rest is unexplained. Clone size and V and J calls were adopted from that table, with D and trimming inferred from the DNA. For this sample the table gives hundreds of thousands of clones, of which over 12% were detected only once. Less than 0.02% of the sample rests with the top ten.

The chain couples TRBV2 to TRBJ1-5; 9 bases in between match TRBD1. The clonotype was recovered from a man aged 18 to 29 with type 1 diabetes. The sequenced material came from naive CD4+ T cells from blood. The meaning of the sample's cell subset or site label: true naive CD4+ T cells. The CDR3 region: CASRRGTGLRTNQPQHF. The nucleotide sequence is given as TGTGCCAGCAGACGGGGGACAGGGCTCCGGACCAATCAGCCCCAGCATTTT.